This T cell receptor beta chain is drawn from a study of graft-versus-host responses after intestinal transplantation (dated by TCRdb to the early 2020s). Concerning the study at large: The transplants that recipients got were multivisceral, liver-intestinal, or isolated intestinal. Every recipient was given anti-thymocyte globulin induction, then maintenance tacrolimus and steroids for roughly three years. A peak of at least 4% donor T cells among recipient peripheral blood mononuclear cells was the definition used for donor T cell macrochimerism. Instead of going to the commercial service, samples from three later patients were sequenced in-house on an Illumina MiSeq and processed with MiXCR. To identify alloreactive clones, pre-transplant mixed lymphocyte reaction products were sequenced and compared with unstimulated pre-transplant donor and recipient T cells. A cohort of 24 intestinal transplant recipients, including one retransplant, was enrolled, and a few patients lacking pretransplant specimens were excluded. After intestinal transplantation, graft-versus-host and host-versus-graft alloreactive T cell clones were followed in the graft, circulation and bone marrow using bulk TCR-beta CDR3 sequencing.

Receptor libraries were prepared by the immunoSEQ multiplex PCR assay. For most patients, genomic DNA was isolated using the Qiagen DNeasy Blood and Tissue Kit and was shipped frozen to Adaptive Biotechnologies for TCR sequencing. For most patients, high-throughput TCR-beta CDR3 sequencing of genomic DNA was performed by Adaptive Biotechnologies. The authors' analysis ran thus. Adaptive's ImmunoSEQ software was the source of the TCR sequencing data for 15 to 20 patients, while a few other patients were processed with MiXCR and VDJtools. To correct CD4 versus CD8 sorting errors, any sequence found in both subsets at a frequency ratio below 5:1 was removed. CDR3 nucleotide sequences shared by donor and recipient were removed because the origin of these sequences could not be assigned. To count as alloreactive, a clone needed at least 2-fold expansion over unstimulated cells and a minimum CFSE-low frequency of 0.002% (template counts) or 0.001% (read counts). Clones were considered mappable if detected in sequenced pre-transplant spleen, lymph node, or MLR CFSE-low populations of the donor or recipient. The cumulative frequency of alloreactive clones was calculated as a percentage of all sequences, weighted by copy number. TCRdb took over this immuneACCESS table, retaining in-frame rearrangements with V and J assigned. Such tables are incomplete; in checked studies, under half of the missing clones stem from an unresolved V gene, and the remainder is unexplained. V and J calls and clone size come straight from that table; D and trimming were deduced from the DNA. Present in this sample are over 85,000 clones, roughly 91% of which were seen just once. In total, the top ten clones hold more than 0.15% of the sample.

The time point label, as the study defines it: cells obtained before transplantation from donor or recipient. CD3+CD4+ and CD3+CD8+ populations were FACS-sorted from unstimulated pre-transplant donor and recipient cells taken from spleen or lymph nodes. This clone was seen once. Its antigen remains undetermined. The input lacks base qualities; no much larger clone sits a single base away. At the junction V is shortened by 4 bases and J by 7 bases; bases outside the gene matches: 3. According to the germline V gene (reference sequence), CDR1 reads MNHEY and CDR2 reads SMNVEV. The CDR3 measures 15 amino acids from cysteine to phenylalanine. Of all the DNA, just the CDR3 is kept, 45 bases in frame from base 1. Broad study findings and their caveats: The relatively low number and heterogeneity of intestinal transplant patients limited the conclusions. In the allografts of patients with donor T cell macrochimerism, GvH to HvG T cell clonal ratios were high. GvH clones were detected in recipient bone marrow, and some of these GvH clones were observed earlier in ileal mucosa or blood, consistent with an intestinal mucosal origin. Early after transplant, peak levels of circulating GvH clones were associated with declines in HvG clones.

Sequencing used unstimulated CD4+ T cells sorted from spleen or lymph node cells, obtained before transplant. The chain is assembled from TRBV27 and TRBJ1-6; a stretch of 11 junction bases matches TRBD1. This TCR was recovered from a human donor who was the organ donor for an intestinal transplant. The nucleotide sequence reads as follows: TGTGCCAGCAGTTGGGGACAGGGGGGAAATTCACCCCTCCACTTT. Its translation is CASSWGQGGNSPLHF.